A selection of T cell receptor beta chains follows, all from one sample in a study of neurological immune-mediated disorders. TCRdb passed the 5' RACE reads through MiXCR, listing each CDR3 protein once. Among 45,000 or so distinct CDR3 sequences listed, about 6.9% were seen once. The sequenced sample was CD4+ T cells from blood. These receptor sequences come from a woman between 40 and 55 years old in good health. Both conserved end residues are part of each CDR3. D genes are given only for firm matches. The size field is filled for only some rows; it gives once, few, many or a size class.

D gene,clone size,J gene,V gene,CDR3 DNA,CDR3 protein
-,many,TRBJ1-1,TRBV29-1,TGCAGCGTTGAGCAGGTTAGGGTTGACACTGAAGCTTTCTTT,CSVEQVRVDTEAFF
-,many,TRBJ2-1,TRBV5-5,TGTGCCAGCAGCTTGGGTTCCGCGTATGAGCAGTTCTTC,CASSLGSAYEQFF
-,many,TRBJ2-2,TRBV9,TGTGCCAGCAGCGTAGGCCCGGGCAGGGGACTATACGACGGGGAGCTGTTTTTT,CASSVGPGRGLYDGELFF
-,few,TRBJ1-4,TRBV18,TGTGCCAGCTCACCCACGGTACAGTCAACTAATGAAAAACTGTTTTTT,CASSPTVQSTNEKLFF
TRBD1,many,TRBJ1-2,TRBV6-5,TGTGCCAGCAATATTAGGGGGCCAGCTAACTATGGCTACACCTTC,CASNIRGPANYGYTF
TRBD1,many,TRBJ1-2,TRBV7-2,TGTGCCAGCACCGCAAACAGGGGGCGCGTTTATGGCTACACCTTC,CASTANRGRVYGYTF
TRBD1,many,TRBJ1-5,TRBV27,TGTGCCAGCAGTTTTTCGGACAGGCCCAATCAGCCCCAGCATTTT,CASSFSDRPNQPQHF
-,-,TRBJ2-1,TRBV24-1,TGTGCCACCAGGGGCGGGACGGCCTACAATGAGCAGTTCTTC,CATRGGTAYNEQFF
-,many,TRBJ2-1,TRBV20-1,TGCAGTGCTAGCACATCATCCTACAATGAGCAGTTCTTC,CSASTSSYNEQFF
-,many,TRBJ2-5,TRBV25-1,TGTGCCAGCAGTGAGAGCGGAACGGAGACCCAGTACTTC,CASSESGTETQYF